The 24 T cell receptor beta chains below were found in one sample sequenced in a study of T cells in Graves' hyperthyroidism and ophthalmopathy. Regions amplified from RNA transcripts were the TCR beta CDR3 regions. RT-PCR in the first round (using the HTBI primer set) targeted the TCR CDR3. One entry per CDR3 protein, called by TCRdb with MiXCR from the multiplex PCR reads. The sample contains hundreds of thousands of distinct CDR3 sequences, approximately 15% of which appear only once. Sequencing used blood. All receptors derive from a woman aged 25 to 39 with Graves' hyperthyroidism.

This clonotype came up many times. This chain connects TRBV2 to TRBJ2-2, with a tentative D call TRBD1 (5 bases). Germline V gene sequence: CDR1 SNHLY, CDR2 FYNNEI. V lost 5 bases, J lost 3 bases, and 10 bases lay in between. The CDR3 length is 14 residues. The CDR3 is CASSLDTHTGELFF. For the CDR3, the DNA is TGTGCCAGCAGTCTGGACACTCACACCGGGGAGCTGTTTTTT.

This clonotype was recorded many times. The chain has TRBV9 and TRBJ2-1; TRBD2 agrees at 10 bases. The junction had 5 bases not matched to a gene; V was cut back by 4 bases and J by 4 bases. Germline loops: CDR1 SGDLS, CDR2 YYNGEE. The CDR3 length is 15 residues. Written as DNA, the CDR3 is TGTGCCAGCAGCCTTCTAGCGGGAGTATACAATGAGCAGTTCTTC. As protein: CASSLLAGVYNEQFF. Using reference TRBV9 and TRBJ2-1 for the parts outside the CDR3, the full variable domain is DSGVTQTPKHLITATGQRVTLRCSPRSGDLSVYWYQQSLDQGLQFLIQYYNGEERAKGNILERFSAQQFPDLHSELNLSSLELGDSALYFCASSLLAGVYNEQFFGPGTRLTVL.

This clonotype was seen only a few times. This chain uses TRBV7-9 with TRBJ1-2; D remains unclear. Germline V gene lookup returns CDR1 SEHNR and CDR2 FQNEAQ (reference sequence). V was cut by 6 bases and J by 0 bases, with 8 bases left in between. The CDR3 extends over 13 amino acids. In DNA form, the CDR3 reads TGTGCCAGCAGGAGGGAAGCTAACTATGGCTACACCTTC. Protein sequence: CASRREANYGYTF.

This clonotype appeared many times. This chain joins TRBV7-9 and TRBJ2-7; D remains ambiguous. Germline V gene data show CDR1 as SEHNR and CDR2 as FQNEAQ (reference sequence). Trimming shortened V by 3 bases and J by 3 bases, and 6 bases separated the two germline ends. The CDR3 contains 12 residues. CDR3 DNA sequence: TGTGCCAGCAGCTTCTCAAGCTACGAGCAGTACTTC. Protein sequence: CASSFSSYEQYF.

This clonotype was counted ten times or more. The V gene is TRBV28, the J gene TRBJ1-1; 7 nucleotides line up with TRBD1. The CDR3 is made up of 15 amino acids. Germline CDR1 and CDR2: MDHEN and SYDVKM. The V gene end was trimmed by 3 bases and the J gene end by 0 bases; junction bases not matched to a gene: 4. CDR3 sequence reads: CASSLGQLMNTEAFF. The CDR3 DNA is TGTGCCAGCAGTTTGGGACAGCTGATGAACACTGAAGCTTTCTTT. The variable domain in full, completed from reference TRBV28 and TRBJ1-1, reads DVKVTQSSRYLVKRTGEKVFLECVQDMDHENMFWYRQDPGLGLRLIYFSYDVKMKEKGDIPEGYSVSREKKERFSLILESASTNQTSMYLCASSLGQLMNTEAFFGQGTRLTVV.

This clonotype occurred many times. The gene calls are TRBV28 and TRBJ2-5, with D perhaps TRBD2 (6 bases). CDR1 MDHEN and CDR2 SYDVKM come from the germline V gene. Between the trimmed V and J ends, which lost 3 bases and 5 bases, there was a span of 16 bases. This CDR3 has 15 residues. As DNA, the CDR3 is TGTGCCAGCAGTTTTTTTTTCGGGAGAGGGGAGACCCAGTACTTC. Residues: CASSFFFGRGETQYF.

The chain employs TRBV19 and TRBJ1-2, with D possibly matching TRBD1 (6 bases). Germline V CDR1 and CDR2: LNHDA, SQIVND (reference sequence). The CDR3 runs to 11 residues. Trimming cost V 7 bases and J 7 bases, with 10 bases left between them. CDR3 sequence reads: CASKTDSGYTF. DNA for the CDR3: TGTGCCAGTAAGACGGACAGTGGCTACACCTTC.

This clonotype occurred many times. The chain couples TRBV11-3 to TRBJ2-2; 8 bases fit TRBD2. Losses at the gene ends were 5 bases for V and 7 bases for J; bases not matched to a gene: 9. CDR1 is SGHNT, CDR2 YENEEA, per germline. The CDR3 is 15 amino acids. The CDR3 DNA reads TGTGCCAGCAGCCTTAAGCGGGAGAGTATCGGGGAGCTGTTTTTT. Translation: CASSLKRESIGELFF.

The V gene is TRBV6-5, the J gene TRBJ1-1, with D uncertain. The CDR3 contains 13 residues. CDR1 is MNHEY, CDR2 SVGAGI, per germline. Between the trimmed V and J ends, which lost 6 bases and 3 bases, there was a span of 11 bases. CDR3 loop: CASRYSLYTEAFF. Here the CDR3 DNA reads TGTGCCAGCAGATACAGTTTGTACACTGAAGCTTTCTTT.

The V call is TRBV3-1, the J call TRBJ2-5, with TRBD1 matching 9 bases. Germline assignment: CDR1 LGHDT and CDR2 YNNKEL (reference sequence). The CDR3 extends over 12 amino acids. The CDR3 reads CDTQGAQETQYF. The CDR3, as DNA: TGTGACACACAGGGGGCGCAGGAGACCCAGTACTTC.

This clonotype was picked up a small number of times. The CDR3 spells CASSPRELQQETQYF. CDR3 DNA sequence: TGTGCCAGCAGCCCGAGAGAGCTGCAACAAGAGACCCAGTACTTC. J is TRBJ2-5 and V is TRBV6-2 or TRBV6-3; D remains unclear. The CDR3 is 15 residues long. V was cut by 6 bases and J by 2 bases, with 16 bases left in between. Germline V lookup: CDR1 MNHEY, CDR2 SVGEGT.

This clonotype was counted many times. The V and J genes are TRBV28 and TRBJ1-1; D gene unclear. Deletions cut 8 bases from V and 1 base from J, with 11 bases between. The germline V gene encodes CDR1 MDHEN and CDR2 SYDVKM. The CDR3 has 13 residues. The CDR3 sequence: CASLRPTNTEAFF. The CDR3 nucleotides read TGTGCCAGCCTACGGCCGACGAACACTGAAGCTTTCTTT.

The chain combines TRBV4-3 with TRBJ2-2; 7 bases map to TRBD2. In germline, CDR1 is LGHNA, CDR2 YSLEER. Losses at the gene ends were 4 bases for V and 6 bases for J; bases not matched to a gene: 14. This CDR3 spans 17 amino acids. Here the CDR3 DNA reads TGCGCCAGCAGCCCCGCGGCGGGAGTTCATGTGGCCGGGGAGCTGTTTTTT. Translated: CASSPAAGVHVAGELFF.

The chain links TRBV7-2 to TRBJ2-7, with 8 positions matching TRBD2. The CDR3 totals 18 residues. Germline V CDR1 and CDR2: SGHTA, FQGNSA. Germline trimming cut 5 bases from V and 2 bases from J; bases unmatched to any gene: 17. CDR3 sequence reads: CASSLSGGTGTSPYEQYF. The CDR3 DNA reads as TGTGCCAGCAGCCTCTCTGGTGGGACCGGGACTAGTCCCTACGAGCAGTACTTC.

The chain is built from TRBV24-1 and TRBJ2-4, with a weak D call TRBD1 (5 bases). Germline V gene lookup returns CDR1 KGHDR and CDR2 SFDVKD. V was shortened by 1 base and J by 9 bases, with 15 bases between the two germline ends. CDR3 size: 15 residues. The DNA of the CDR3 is TGTGCCACCAGTGATTTCCGGCAGGGCGATGGCATTCAGTACTTC. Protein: CATSDFRQGDGIQYF.

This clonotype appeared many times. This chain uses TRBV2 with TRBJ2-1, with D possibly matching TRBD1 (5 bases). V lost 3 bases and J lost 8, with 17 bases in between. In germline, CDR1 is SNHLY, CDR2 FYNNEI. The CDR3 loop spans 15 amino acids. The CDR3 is CASSETARWSDEQFF. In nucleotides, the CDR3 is TGTGCCAGCAGTGAGACAGCCCGGTGGAGTGATGAGCAGTTCTTC.

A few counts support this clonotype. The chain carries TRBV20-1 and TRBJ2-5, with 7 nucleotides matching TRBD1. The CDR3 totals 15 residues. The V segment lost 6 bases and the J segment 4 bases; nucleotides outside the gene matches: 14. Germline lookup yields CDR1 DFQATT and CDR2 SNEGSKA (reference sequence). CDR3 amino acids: CSATENRGAGETQYF. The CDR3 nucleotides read TGCAGTGCGACGGAAAACAGGGGCGCGGGAGAGACCCAGTACTTC.

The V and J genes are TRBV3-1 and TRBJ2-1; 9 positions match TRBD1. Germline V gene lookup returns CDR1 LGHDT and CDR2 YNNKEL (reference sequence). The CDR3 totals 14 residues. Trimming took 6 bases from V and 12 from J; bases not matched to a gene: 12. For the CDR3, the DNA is TGTGCCAGCAGGCGGGACAGGGAGTTCGGTGGGCAGTTCTTC. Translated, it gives CASRRDREFGGQFF.

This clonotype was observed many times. CDR3 bases: TGTGCCAGCAGTTCCGAGGGACTAGTGGATGAGCAGTTCTTC. Protein sequence: CASSSEGLVDEQFF. This chain links TRBV28 with TRBJ2-1, with TRBD2 identical over 8 bases. The trim removed 4 bases at V and 8 bases at J, leaving 7 bases unmatched. The CDR3 has 14 residues. Germline V gene sequence: CDR1 MDHEN, CDR2 SYDVKM.

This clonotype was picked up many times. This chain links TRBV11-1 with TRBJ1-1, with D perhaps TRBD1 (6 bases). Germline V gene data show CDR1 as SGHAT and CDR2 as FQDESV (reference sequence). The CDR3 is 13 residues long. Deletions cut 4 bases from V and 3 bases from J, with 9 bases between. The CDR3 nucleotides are TGTGCCAGCAGCTCTGAGGGGGACACTGAAGCTTTCTTT. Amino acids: CASSSEGDTEAFF. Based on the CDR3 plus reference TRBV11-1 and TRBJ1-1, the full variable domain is EAEVAQSPRYKITEKSQAVAFWCDPISGHATLYWYRQILGQGPELLVQFQDESVVDDSQLPKDRFSAERLKGVDSTLKIQPAELGDSAMYLCASSSEGDTEAFFGQGTRLTVV.

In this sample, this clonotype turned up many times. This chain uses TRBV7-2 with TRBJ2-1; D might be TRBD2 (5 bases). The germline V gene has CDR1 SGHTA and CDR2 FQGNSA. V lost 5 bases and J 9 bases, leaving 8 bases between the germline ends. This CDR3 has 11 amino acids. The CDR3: CASSVGGEQFF. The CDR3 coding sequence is TGTGCCAGCAGCGTCGGAGGTGAGCAGTTCTTC.

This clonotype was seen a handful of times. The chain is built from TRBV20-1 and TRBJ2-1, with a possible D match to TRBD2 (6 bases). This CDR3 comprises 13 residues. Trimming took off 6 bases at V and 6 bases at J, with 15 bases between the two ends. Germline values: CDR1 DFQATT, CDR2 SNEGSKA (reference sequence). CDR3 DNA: TGCAGTGCGCCCAAGGCGGGGACCAATGAGCAGTTCTTC. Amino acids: CSAPKAGTNEQFF.

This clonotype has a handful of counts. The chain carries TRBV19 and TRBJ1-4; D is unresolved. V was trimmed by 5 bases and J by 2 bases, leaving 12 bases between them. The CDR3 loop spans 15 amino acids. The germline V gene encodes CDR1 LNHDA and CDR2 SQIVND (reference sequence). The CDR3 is CASSPETLTNEKLFF. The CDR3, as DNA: TGTGCCAGTAGTCCAGAGACACTTACTAATGAAAAACTGTTTTTT.

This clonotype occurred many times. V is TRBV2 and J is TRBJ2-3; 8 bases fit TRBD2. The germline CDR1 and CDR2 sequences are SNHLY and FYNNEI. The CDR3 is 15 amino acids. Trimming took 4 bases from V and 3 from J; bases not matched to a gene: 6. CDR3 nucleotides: TGTGCCAGCAGTGGCACCCGCGGGGGGACAGATACGCAGTATTTT. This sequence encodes CASSGTRGGTDTQYF.